This paragraph reports one T cell receptor (beta chain). Its antigen is not identified. These data are taken from a study of T-cell reconstitution after alpha-beta-depleted transplantation in children. Findings and caveats of the study: One year post-transplant, T-cell counts and diversity were largely derived from T cells produced anew. Expanded clones from the graft, numbering several hundred, reportedly supplied alpha-beta T cells about two months after transplant.

The V gene end was trimmed by 3 bases and the J gene end by 3 bases; junction bases not matched to a gene: 6. CDR1 and CDR2 (germline): SGDLS, YYNGEE. The CDR3 totals 14 residues. Unique molecular identifiers were used in preparing the TCRbeta library. TCRdb reprocessed the PCR reads with MiXCR, giving one entry per CDR3 protein. The data hold 250,000 to 400,000 distinct CDR3 sequences, with around 25% observed a single time. The chain recombines TRBV9 with TRBJ2-7, with 7 bases identical to TRBD1. The origin of this receptor is a male patient younger than 18 who had a stem cell transplant for acute lymphoblastic leukemia, so the T cells may come from the graft donor. The specimen comprised PBMCs, mostly from graft donor cells, sampled 180 days after TCRalphabeta/CD19-depleted stem cell transplant. CDR3 DNA: TGTGCCAGCAGCGGACAACAGGGGTTCTACGAGCAGTACTTC. This codes for CASSGQQGFYEQYF. Variable domain in full (rest from reference TRBV9 and TRBJ2-7): DSGVTQTPKHLITATGQRVTLRCSPRSGDLSVYWYQQSLDQGLQFLIQYYNGEERAKGNILERFSAQQFPDLHSELNLSSLELGDSALYFCASSGQQGFYEQYFGPGTRLTVT.